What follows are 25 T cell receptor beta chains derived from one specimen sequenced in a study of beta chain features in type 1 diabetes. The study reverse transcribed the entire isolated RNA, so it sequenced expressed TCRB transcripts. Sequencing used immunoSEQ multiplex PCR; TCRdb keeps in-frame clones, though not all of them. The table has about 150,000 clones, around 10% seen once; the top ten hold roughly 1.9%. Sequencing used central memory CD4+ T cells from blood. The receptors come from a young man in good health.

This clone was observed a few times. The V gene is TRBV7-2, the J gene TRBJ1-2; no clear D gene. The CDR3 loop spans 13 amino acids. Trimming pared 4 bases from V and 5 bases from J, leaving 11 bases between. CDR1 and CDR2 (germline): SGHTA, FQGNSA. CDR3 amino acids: CASSYTQQYGYTF. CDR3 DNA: TGTGCCAGCAGCTATACCCAGCAATATGGCTACACCTTC.

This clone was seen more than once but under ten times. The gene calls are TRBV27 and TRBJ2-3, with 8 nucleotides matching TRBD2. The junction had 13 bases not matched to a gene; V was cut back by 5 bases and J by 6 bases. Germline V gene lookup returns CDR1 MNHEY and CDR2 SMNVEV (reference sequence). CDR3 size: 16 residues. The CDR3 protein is CASSDSSGRLKDTQYF. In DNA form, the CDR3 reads TGTGCCAGCAGTGACTCGAGCGGGAGATTAAAGGATACGCAGTATTTT.

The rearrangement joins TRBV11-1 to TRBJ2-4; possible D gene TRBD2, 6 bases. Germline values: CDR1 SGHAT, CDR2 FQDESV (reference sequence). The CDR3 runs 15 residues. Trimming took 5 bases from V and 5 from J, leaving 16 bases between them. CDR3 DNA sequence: TGTGCCAGCAGCCCCCAAGGAGCGGGTCAAAACATTCAGTACTTC. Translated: CASSPQGAGQNIQYF.

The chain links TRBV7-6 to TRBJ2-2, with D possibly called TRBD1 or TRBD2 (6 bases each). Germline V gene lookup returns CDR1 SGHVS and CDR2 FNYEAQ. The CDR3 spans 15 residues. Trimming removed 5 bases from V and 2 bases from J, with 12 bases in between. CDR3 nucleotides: TGTGCCAGCAGCCCTGGGGGGCATAACACCGGGGAGCTGTTTTTT. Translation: CASSPGGHNTGELFF.

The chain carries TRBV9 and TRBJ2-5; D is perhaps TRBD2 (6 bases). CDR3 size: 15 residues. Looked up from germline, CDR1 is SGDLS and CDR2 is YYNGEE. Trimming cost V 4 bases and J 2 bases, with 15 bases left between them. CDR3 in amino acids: CASSLGTFSQETQYF. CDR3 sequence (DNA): TGTGCCAGCAGCCTCGGGACTTTTTCACAAGAGACCCAGTACTTC.

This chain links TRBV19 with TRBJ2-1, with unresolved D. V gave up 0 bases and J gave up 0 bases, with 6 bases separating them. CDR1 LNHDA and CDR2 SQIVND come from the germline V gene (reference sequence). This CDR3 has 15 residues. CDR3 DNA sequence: TGTGCCAGTAGTATAGATCAGGTCTCCTACAATGAGCAGTTCTTC. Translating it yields CASSIDQVSYNEQFF.

The CDR3 spells CASTELDGSGTDTQYF. In DNA, the CDR3 is TGCGCCAGCACCGAACTAGATGGTAGTGGCACAGATACGCAGTATTTT. The chain has TRBV4-3 and TRBJ2-3; D possibly corresponds to TRBD2 (5 bases). The germline V gene has CDR1 LGHNA and CDR2 YSLEER. V lost 7 bases and J 1 base, leaving 18 bases between the germline ends. This CDR3 comprises 16 residues.

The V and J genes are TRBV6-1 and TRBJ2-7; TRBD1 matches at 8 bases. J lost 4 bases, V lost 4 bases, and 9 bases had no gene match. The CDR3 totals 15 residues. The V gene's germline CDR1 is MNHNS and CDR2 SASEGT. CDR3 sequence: CASSGKWTGPYEQYF. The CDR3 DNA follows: TGTGCCAGCAGTGGAAAGTGGACAGGGCCGTACGAGCAGTACTTC.

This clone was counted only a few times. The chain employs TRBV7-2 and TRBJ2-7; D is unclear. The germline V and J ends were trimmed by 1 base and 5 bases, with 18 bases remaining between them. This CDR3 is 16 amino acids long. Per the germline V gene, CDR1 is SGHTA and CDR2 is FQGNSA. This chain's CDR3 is CASSLVGTTYADEQYF. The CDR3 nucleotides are TGTGCCAGCAGCTTAGTCGGTACGACTTACGCGGACGAGCAGTACTTC. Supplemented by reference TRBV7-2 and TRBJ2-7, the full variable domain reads GAGVSQSPSNKVTEKGKDVELRCDPISGHTALYWYRQSLGQGLEFLIYFQGNSAPDKSGLPSDRFSAERTGGSVSTLTIQRTQQEDSAVYLCASSLVGTTYADEQYFGPGTRLTVT.

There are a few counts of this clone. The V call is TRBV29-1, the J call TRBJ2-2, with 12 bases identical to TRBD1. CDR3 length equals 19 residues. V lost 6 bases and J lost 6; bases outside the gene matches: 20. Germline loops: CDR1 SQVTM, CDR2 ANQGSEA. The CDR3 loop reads CSVAGTGGASGWISGELFF. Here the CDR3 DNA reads TGCAGCGTCGCCGGGACAGGGGGCGCGAGTGGATGGATCTCCGGGGAGCTGTTTTTT.

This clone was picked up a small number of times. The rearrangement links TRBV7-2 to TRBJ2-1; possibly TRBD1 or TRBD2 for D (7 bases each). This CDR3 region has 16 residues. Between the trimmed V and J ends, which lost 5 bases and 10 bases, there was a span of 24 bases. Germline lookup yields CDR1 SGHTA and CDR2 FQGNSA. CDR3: CASSPVAGGARVEQFF. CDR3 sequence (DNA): TGTGCCAGCAGCCCAGTGGCAGGGGGGGCTCGCGTGGAGCAGTTCTTC.

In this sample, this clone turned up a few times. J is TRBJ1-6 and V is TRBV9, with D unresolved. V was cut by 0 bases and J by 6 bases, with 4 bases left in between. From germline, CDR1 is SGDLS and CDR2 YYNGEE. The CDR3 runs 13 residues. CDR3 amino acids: CASSVAGNSPLHF. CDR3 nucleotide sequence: TGTGCCAGCAGCGTAGCGGGTAATTCACCCCTCCACTTT.

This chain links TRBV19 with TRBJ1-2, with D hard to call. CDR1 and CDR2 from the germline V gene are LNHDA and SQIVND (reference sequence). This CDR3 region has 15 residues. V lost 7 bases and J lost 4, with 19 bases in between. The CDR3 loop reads CASTQGPFPRYGYTF. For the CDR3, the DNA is TGTGCCAGTACCCAAGGACCTTTCCCCCGCTATGGCTACACCTTC.

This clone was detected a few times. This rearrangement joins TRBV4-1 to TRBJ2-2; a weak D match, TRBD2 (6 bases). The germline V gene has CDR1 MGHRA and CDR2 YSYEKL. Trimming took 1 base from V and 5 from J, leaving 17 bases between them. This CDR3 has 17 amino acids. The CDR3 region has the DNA TGCGCCAGCAGCCAAGCACGTGCGGGATTTCTAACCGGGGAGCTGTTTTTT. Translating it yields CASSQARAGFLTGELFF.

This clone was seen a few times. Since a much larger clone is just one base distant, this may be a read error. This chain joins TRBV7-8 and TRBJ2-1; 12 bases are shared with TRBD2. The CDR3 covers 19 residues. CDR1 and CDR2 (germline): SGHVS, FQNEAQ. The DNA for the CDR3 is TGTGCCATCAGCTTAGCACGGCTAGCGGGGGGGCCGAGGTACAATGAGCAGTTCTTC. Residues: CAISLARLAGGPRYNEQFF.

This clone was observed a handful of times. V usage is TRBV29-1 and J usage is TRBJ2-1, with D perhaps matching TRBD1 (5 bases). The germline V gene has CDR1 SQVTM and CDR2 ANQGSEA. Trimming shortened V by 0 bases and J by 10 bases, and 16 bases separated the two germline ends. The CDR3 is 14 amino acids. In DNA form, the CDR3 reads TGCAGCGTTGAAGAGGTCCCAGGGAACAGCGAGCAGTTCTTC. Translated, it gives CSVEEVPGNSEQFF.

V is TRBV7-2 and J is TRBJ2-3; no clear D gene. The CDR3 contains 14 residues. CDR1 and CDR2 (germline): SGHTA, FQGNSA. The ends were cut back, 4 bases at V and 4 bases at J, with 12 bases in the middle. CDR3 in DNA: TGTGCCAGCAGCTCCAGGCCCAGCTCAGATACGCAGTATTTT. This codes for CASSSRPSSDTQYF.

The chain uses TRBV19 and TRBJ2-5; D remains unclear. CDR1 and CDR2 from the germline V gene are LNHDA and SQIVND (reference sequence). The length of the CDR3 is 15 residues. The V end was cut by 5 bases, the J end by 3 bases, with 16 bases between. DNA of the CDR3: TGTGCCAGTAGTGCACATCTCTCCAGGAAAGAGACCCAGTACTTC. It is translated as CASSAHLSRKETQYF.

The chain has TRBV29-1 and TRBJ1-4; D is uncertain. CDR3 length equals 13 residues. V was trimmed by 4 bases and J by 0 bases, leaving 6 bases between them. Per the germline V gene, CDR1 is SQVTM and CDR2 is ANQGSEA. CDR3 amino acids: CSVASATNEKLFF. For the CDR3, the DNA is TGCAGCGTTGCGTCCGCAACTAATGAAAAACTGTTTTTT.

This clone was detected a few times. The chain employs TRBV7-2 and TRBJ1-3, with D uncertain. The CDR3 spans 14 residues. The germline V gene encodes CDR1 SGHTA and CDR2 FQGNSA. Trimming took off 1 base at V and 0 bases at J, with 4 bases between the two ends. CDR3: CASSLERSGNTIYF. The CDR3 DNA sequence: TGTGCCAGCAGCTTAGAGCGCTCTGGAAACACCATATATTTT.

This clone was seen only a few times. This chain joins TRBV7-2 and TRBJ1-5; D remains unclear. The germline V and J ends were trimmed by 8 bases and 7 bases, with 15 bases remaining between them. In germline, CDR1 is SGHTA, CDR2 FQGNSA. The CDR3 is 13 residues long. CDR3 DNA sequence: TGTGCCAGCTCCAACGACCCAGCCCAGCCCCAGCATTTT. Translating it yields CASSNDPAQPQHF.

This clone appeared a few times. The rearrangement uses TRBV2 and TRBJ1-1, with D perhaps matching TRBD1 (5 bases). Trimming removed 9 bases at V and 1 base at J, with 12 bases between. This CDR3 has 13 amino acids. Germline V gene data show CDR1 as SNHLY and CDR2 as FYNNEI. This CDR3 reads CARHRQTNTEAFF. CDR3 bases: TGTGCCAGACATCGACAGACGAACACTGAAGCTTTCTTT.

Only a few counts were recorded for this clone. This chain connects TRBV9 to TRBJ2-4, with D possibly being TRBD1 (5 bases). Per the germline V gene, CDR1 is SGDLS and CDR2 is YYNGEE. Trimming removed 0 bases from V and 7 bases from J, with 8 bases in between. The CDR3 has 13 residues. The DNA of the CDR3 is TGTGCCAGCAGCGTAGAGGCAGGGAACATTCAGTACTTC. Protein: CASSVEAGNIQYF.

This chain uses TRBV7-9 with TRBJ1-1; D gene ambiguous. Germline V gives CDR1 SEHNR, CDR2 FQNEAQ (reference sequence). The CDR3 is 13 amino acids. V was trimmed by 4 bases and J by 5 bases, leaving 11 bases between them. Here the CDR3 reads CASSSIDRTEAFF. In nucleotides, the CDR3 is TGTGCCAGCAGCTCCATAGATAGAACTGAAGCTTTCTTT.

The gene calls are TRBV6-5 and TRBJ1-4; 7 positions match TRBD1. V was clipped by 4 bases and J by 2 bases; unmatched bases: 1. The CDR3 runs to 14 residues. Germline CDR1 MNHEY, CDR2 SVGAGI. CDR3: CASSSGQTNEKLFF. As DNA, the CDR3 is TGTGCCAGCAGTTCGGGACAGACTAATGAAAAACTGTTTTTT.